Listed below are T cell receptor beta chains from one sample, sequenced in a study of T-cell memory formation after mild COVID-19. TCRdb re-called the 5' RACE reads through MiXCR, storing one row per CDR3 protein. The sample consists of roughly 70,000 distinct CDR3 sequences, about a sixth of them appearing once. Sequencing input: PBMCs or a T cell subset sorted from them (not recorded which). These receptors were collected from an adult woman who had mild COVID-19 (a few samples of this study predate the infection). Cell type and time point are not known. Both conserved end residues are trimmed from each CDR3.

v_call	cdr3_aa
TRBV12-3/TRBV12-4	ASSQTGFTEAF
TRBV5-1	ASSLRGTQGNTEAF
TRBV11-3	ASSSYTDTQY
TRBV11-3	ASSFGLVDEQF
TRBV7-9	ASRGAD
TRBV4-2	ASSQGELGDEQY
TRBV20-1	SAREDQTETQY
TRBV6-5	ASSYQLAGGEQF
TRBV12-3/TRBV12-4	ASRAFDTGELF
TRBV4-2	ASSQLEGLNTEAF
TRBV7-9	ASSLTGQYYEQY
TRBV25-1	ASRQSNYEQY
TRBV5-1	ASSGGLADSRSYEQY
TRBV5-1	ASSHGTEWPGELF
TRBV7-9	ASSTGHLYSSTDTQY
TRBV7-8	ASSLSGLAGRSNEQF
TRBV6-5	ASSYSHDGAQF
TRBV30	AWSEGWSGVGF
TRBV6-5	ASTQASGTYSEQF
TRBV9	ASSVAGLAYEQY
TRBV20-1	SARRGGRVKSSTDTQY
TRBV7-9	ASSPPRTGVEETQY
TRBV20-1	SASDSNTEAF
TRBV4-3	ASSQGQGFGTGELF
TRBV29-1	SVPIEAGANVLT
TRBV4-1	ASSPGVAGGYEQY
TRBV7-9	ASSFPASLEGHEQF
TRBV7-9	ASTPPGLAGYSYNEQF